This T cell receptor (beta chain) was captured by sequencing in a study of cytomegalovirus exposure and HLA in healthy donors. The study, taken as a whole, reports: In an earlier analysis, about 87% or about 30%: the productive usage of most TCR beta V segments. A missense variant in DCLRE1C was later tied to TCR beta V- and J-gene trimming. Relative to the approximately 680-donor mean, N-insertions were reportedly fewer in an Asian-associated ancestry cluster in a later analysis.

In regard to this clone: Its antigen is unidentified.

The PCR was carried out with 60 Vbeta primers and 13 Jbeta primers. The method was immunoSEQ multiplex PCR; TCRdb's version includes in-frame clones alone and lacks a portion of them. Of 150,000 to 200,000 clones listed, around 80% are singletons. The germline V gene has CDR1 MNHNS and CDR2 SASEGT. CDR3 length: 13 residues. With 4 bases removed from V and 4 bases from J, the gap between germline ends came to 8 bases. This clonotype was obtained from a woman in her late teens or twenties in good health and CMV-seronegative. Sequenced sample: PBMCs. The chain combines TRBV6-1 with TRBJ1-3; no reliable D call. Written as DNA, the CDR3 is TGTGCCAGCAGTGTAATCGAGGGAAACACCATATATTTT. This gives the protein CASSVIEGNTIYF.